These T cell receptor beta chains were read from a single sample in a study of T cell clusters in autoimmune cytopenias. Each CDR3 protein gets one entry in TCRdb, which reprocessed the multiplex PCR reads and gives no DNA. The clone table shows 8,500 to 14,000 distinct CDR3 sequences, with the ten largest holding over 20%. These records were also assigned to another study, of T cell repertoires in aging, cancer and after chemotherapy.

Sequencing was performed on peripheral blood. The receptors stem from a human donor in good health. CDR3s include the opening cysteine and the closing phenylalanine or tryptophan. Each record gives: clone size, V gene, J gene, CDR3 protein. The size field is filled for only some rows; it gives once, few, many or a size class.

size: -
V: TRBV5-5
J: TRBJ2-1
CDR3: CASSRGLENYNEQFF

size: -
V: TRBV6-1
J: TRBJ2-1
CDR3: CASSEAGTGSYHGEQFF

size: -
V: TRBV27
J: TRBJ1-6
CDR3: CASSLAGTFSPLHF

size: -
V: TRBV5-4
J: TRBJ2-3
CDR3: CASSQQSTDTQYF

size: -
V: TRBV18
J: TRBJ2-5
CDR3: CASSPQGTTQETQYF

size: -
V: TRBV6-2/TRBV6-3
J: TRBJ2-3
CDR3: CASSPGQESTDTQYF

size: -
V: TRBV6-1
J: TRBJ1-1
CDR3: CASSYRGAGDTEAFF

size: -
V: TRBV6-1
J: TRBJ1-1
CDR3: CASTTGTGGTEAFF

size: -
V: TRBV15
J: TRBJ2-4
CDR3: CATSRDSRSVQNIQYF

size: -
V: TRBV12-3/TRBV12-4
J: TRBJ1-1
CDR3: CASSSQAGKAFF

size: -
V: TRBV6-5
J: TRBJ2-1
CDR3: CASSYGIAGGFNEQFF

size: medium-sized
V: TRBV29-1
J: TRBJ2-7
CDR3: CSVGWTGGLGQYF

size: -
V: TRBV12-3/TRBV12-4
J: TRBJ2-5
CDR3: CASSLDRGREETQYF

size: -
V: TRBV18
J: TRBJ2-7
CDR3: CASSPDRNSYEQYF

size: medium-sized
V: TRBV12-3/TRBV12-4
J: TRBJ2-2
CDR3: CASSFREIGELFF

size: -
V: TRBV6-1
J: TRBJ2-5
CDR3: CASSEYGTQYF

size: -
V: TRBV20-1
J: TRBJ2-5
CDR3: CSARAGRVQETQYF

size: -
V: TRBV18
J: TRBJ1-4
CDR3: CASSPDRVNEKLFF

size: -
V: TRBV4-2
J: TRBJ2-7
CDR3: CASSQDYRGGLEQYF

size: -
V: TRBV6-5
J: TRBJ1-1
CDR3: CASSIIQNTEAFF

size: -
V: TRBV6-2/TRBV6-3
J: TRBJ2-7
CDR3: CASSYYAGAPNSYEQYF

size: -
V: TRBV12-3/TRBV12-4
J: TRBJ2-7
CDR3: CASRPDPAREEQYF

size: -
V: TRBV7-9
J: TRBJ1-5
CDR3: CASSLEWGPQHF

size: -
V: TRBV30
J: TRBJ2-1
CDR3: CAWSPGTSGYNEQFF

size: -
V: TRBV4-3
J: TRBJ2-7
CDR3: CASSQDLGAAAYEQYF

size: -
V: TRBV6-2/TRBV6-3
J: TRBJ1-4
CDR3: CASKRDLEGEKLFF

size: -
V: TRBV5-1
J: TRBJ1-4
CDR3: CASGTRDSLNEKLFF

size: -
V: TRBV24-1
J: TRBJ1-1
CDR3: CATSDLDGTEAFF

size: -
V: TRBV12-3/TRBV12-4
J: TRBJ2-3
CDR3: CASSSSGGHAYEQFF

size: -
V: TRBV6-5
J: TRBJ1-6
CDR3: CASSLAGSSYNSPLHF

size: -
V: TRBV20-1
J: TRBJ2-2
CDR3: CSARAGANTGELFF

size: large
V: TRBV11-1
J: TRBJ2-2
CDR3: CASSRKGNTGELFF

size: medium-sized
V: TRBV29-1
J: TRBJ2-3
CDR3: CSVRPLTGEDTDTQYF

size: -
V: TRBV6-2/TRBV6-3
J: TRBJ1-2
CDR3: CASSPGGGRYGYTF

size: -
V: TRBV19
J: TRBJ2-7
CDR3: CASSIDNSGSYEQYF

size: -
V: TRBV5-6
J: TRBJ2-1
CDR3: CASSLGGNSYNEQFF

size: medium-sized
V: TRBV6-6
J: TRBJ2-2
CDR3: CASTYVFRLAGPNTGELFF

size: medium-sized
V: TRBV6-5
J: TRBJ1-3
CDR3: CASSYSAREPSGNTIYF

size: -
V: TRBV6-5
J: TRBJ2-1
CDR3: CASSYRGQGRSNEQFF

size: -
V: TRBV27
J: TRBJ1-2
CDR3: CASSFSEGNGYTF

size: -
V: TRBV18
J: TRBJ2-7
CDR3: CASSPRRDSTYEQYF

size: -
V: TRBV27
J: TRBJ2-2
CDR3: CASSPPGQGMSGELFF

size: -
V: TRBV27
J: TRBJ1-5
CDR3: CASSLGQGNQPQHF